This is a list of T cell receptor beta chains from one sample in a study of shared clonotypes between healthy human individuals. Clones were sequenced by immunoSEQ multiplex PCR, and TCRdb holds only the in-frame ones, with some missing. The table shows millions of clones, with about 95% occurring only once. The sample consisted of naive CD8+ T cells sorted from blood. These receptors were obtained from a man younger than 35 in good health. Each CDR3 is given without its conserved first and last residue. Rows may omit the clone size; those that give it use once, few, many or a size class.

v_gene,abundance,j_gene,CDR3aa
TRBV6-1,NA,TRBJ2-7,ASSQGWEQY
TRBV27,NA,TRBJ2-3,ASNGGLGPDTQY
TRBV18,NA,TRBJ2-3,ASSPESGETDTQY
TRBV10-3,NA,TRBJ1-5,AISEEDGRFNQPQH
TRBV4-3,once,TRBJ2-2,ASSQDGSGIEWGTGELF
TRBV6-1,once,TRBJ1-1,ARERGRNTEAF
TRBV5-1,once,TRBJ2-7,ASSPGTGASYEQY
TRBV2,NA,TRBJ2-3,ASSEGQGVADTQY
TRBV29-1,NA,TRBJ2-7,SVQQGHEQY
TRBV2,NA,TRBJ2-3,ASIHTTDTQY
TRBV5-1,NA,TRBJ2-7,ASSLDGYTPPYEQY
TRBV5-1,NA,TRBJ2-7,ASSWGITEQY
TRBV27,NA,TRBJ2-3,ASRPFFSTDTQY
TRBV29-1,NA,TRBJ1-1,SVGGHIDRNTEAF
TRBV7-7,NA,TRBJ2-1,ASSLSTGSYNEQF
TRBV4-2,NA,TRBJ2-2,ASSHQGGTGELF
TRBV6-5,NA,TRBJ2-7,ASKTASGGTYEQY
TRBV5-6,NA,TRBJ2-7,ASSSGTRPYEQY
TRBV28,NA,TRBJ2-3,ASSSGGTDTQY
TRBV6-6,NA,TRBJ1-1,ASSDPTGGNTEAF
TRBV10-2,NA,TRBJ1-6,ASTGQGEYNSPLH
TRBV21-1,NA,TRBJ2-7,ASSTNSGLYYEQY
TRBV6-5,NA,NA,ASSYYGTSGYEQY
TRBV10-3,NA,TRBJ1-2,AISELGTGSNYGYT
TRBV2,NA,TRBJ2-4,ASSGDRALAKNIQY
TRBV13,NA,TRBJ2-5,ASKPPGNQETQY
TRBV6-5,NA,TRBJ2-7,ASSYSTSGGYEQY
TRBV5-1,NA,TRBJ2-7,ASSLAIAGLVHEQY
TRBV27,NA,TRBJ1-1,ASSLYRVGTEAF
TRBV5-1,NA,TRBJ1-2,ASSLAGMAIGYT
TRBV5-1,NA,TRBJ2-4,ASSPWTGLRAKNIQY
TRBV2,NA,TRBJ2-5,ASSGLAGGLETQY
TRBV6-1,NA,TRBJ2-5,AGGEFQETQY
TRBV19,NA,TRBJ1-1,ASSFGTPNTEAF
TRBV27,NA,TRBJ2-3,ASSLQGDWDTQY
TRBV11-3,NA,TRBJ1-1,ASSSGTDTEAF
TRBV27,NA,TRBJ1-1,ASRDLGASEAF
TRBV7-2,few,TRBJ2-7,ASSFSEIGSGLYEQY
TRBV4-1,NA,TRBJ1-2,ASSQDWTDYGYT
TRBV2,NA,TRBJ1-1,ASSAGEGSSEAF